This T cell receptor (beta chain) appears in the sequencing data of a study of shared clonotypes between healthy human individuals. Study-wide context: Three plates were used per donor for CD4 naive, three for CD4 memory, two for CD8 naive and one for CD8 memory.

V lost 3 bases, J lost 7 bases, and 11 bases lay in between. The CDR3 sequence is 12 residues long. CDR1 is SGHDT, CDR2 YYEEEE, per germline. Execution of the assay was at deep level. Sorted-subset replicate PCRs used roughly 210 ng of genomic DNA. This amount corresponded to approximately 30,000 T cell genomes. The repertoire was sequenced with immunoSEQ multiplex PCR; TCRdb's copy has only in-frame clones and lacks some. The data contain fewer than 400,000 clones, about 74% of them singletons. CD45RA+ naive and CD45RA-negative memory subsets were separated from CD4+ cells. A single count supports this clone.

The receptor's source is a young man in good health. The chain carries TRBV5-6 and TRBJ2-7; maybe TRBD2 (5 bases). Sequencing used memory CD4+ T cells sorted from blood. Subset here: CD45RA-negative fraction. DNA of the CDR3: TGTGCCAGCAGCTCGACCACGGGGGAGCAGTACTTC. Protein sequence: CASSSTTGEQYF.